These T cell receptor beta chains were read from a single sample in a study of graft-versus-host responses after intestinal transplantation. Profiled with immunoSEQ multiplex PCR; TCRdb holds only in-frame clones, not every one. The profile shows around 100,000 clones, 90% to 95% of them singletons. No antigen has been identified for these receptors. The material was unstimulated CD8+ T cells sorted from spleen or lymph node cells, obtained before intestinal transplant. The receptors stem from a human donor who received an intestinal transplant. Each CDR3 is given with its conserved first and last residue.

V,J,CDR3
TRBV7-6,TRBJ2-7,CASSLAQGGAYEQYF
TRBV4-2,TRBJ2-5,CASSPGGTDSETQYF
TRBV5-5,TRBJ1-4,CASSLELDEKLFF
TRBV7-6,TRBJ2-5,CASSFGWRPGYETQYF
TRBV19,TRBJ2-7,CASSPGRGTSYEQYF
TRBV7-9,TRBJ2-2,CASSSGQGPNTGELFF
TRBV2,TRBJ1-3,CASSGDAGSGNTIYF
TRBV5-1,TRBJ1-1,CASSGHPNTEAFF
TRBV19,TRBJ1-5,CASGTGGNQPQHF
TRBV6-5,TRBJ2-3,CASQGLNTDTQYF
TRBV10-2,TRBJ2-3,CASSEVGSDTQYF
TRBV2,TRBJ1-1,CASSLTASTEAFF
TRBV7-3,TRBJ2-3,CASSLGQGGTDTQYF
TRBV4-1,TRBJ2-7,CASSHHSGTGNYEQYF
TRBV19,TRBJ2-1,CASCYSLANEQFF
TRBV14,TRBJ1-1,CASSQDGGGTEAFF
TRBV5-6,TRBJ1-1,CASSLRNTEAFF
TRBV30,TRBJ1-1,CAWRLGLNTEAFF
TRBV9,TRBJ1-3,CASGGGAGNTIYF
TRBV13,TRBJ2-3,CASSSGSSTDTQYF
TRBV14,TRBJ1-2,CASSAGTFYGYTF
TRBV12-5,TRBJ2-1,CASGWPEMGPNEQFF
TRBV27,TRBJ1-1,CASSPNLSSYTEAFF
TRBV5-1,TRBJ2-7,CASSYDRSSYEQYF
TRBV27,TRBJ2-7,CASSTGSEQYF
TRBV27,TRBJ2-1,CASSLRTSGEYNEQFF
TRBV11-2,TRBJ2-5,CASSLDISRTSGGEETQYF
TRBV19,TRBJ1-6,CASTKLNRDLSHSPLHF
TRBV27,TRBJ1-5,CASSSGNNQPQHF
TRBV18,TRBJ2-7,CASSPDHLDTSSYEQYF
TRBV4-1,TRBJ2-1,CASSQEATSGTYYFYNEQFF
TRBV6-5,TRBJ1-1,CASSLGRMNTEAFF
TRBV6-1,TRBJ2-7,CASSSGQFEQYF
TRBV7-2,TRBJ2-7,CASSSGLTTEQYF
TRBV27,TRBJ2-7,CASSLRLTPPLNEQYF
TRBV15,TRBJ2-1,CATSNHGVSYNEQFF
TRBV9,TRBJ1-2,CASSLGQGFHYGYTF
TRBV9,TRBJ1-1,CASSVVGVSTEAFF
TRBV5-6,TRBJ1-5,CASSKGLGGQPQHF
TRBV11-2,TRBJ2-7,CASSLGDEQYF
TRBV4-1,TRBJ2-7,CASSHRELSYEQYF